The 20 T cell receptor beta chains below were found in one sample sequenced in a study of blood T cell repertoires in COVID-19. TCRdb's copy holds only in-frame clones and misses some; the assay was immunoSEQ multiplex PCR. Altogether 270,000 or so clones are present, 90% being singletons, with the ten largest covering approximately 2.1%. Sequencing was carried out using peripheral blood. These TCRs come from a woman aged 55-69 years with COVID-19, enrolled during active disease.

The chain uses TRBV7-3 and TRBJ2-5; D is unresolved. This CDR3 is built from 13 residues. The V end was cut by 0 bases, the J end by 7 bases, with 9 bases between. Germline CDR1 reads SGHTA; CDR2 reads FQGTGA. CDR3 region: CASSLTSYGTQYF. The CDR3 DNA reads as TGTGCCAGCAGCTTAACGAGCTATGGGACCCAGTACTTC. Using reference TRBV7-3 and TRBJ2-5 for the parts outside the CDR3, the full variable domain is GAGVSQTPSNKVTEKGKYVELRCDPISGHTALYWYRQSLGQGPEFLIYFQGTGAADDSGLPNDRFFAVRPEGSVSTLKIQRTERGDSAVYLCASSLTSYGTQYFGPGTRLLVL.

This rearrangement joins TRBV7-8 to TRBJ1-4; D is unclear. This CDR3 region has 16 residues. V shed 0 bases and J shed 3 bases, with 11 bases lying between them. Germline CDR1 reads SGHVS; CDR2 reads FQNEAQ. The CDR3 DNA reads TGTGCCAGCAGCTTAGCGGCCACGTTGGCTAATGAAAAACTGTTTTTT. Its protein product is CASSLAATLANEKLFF.

Here the CDR3 reads CASSIQTGTGELFF. In DNA, the CDR3 is TGCGCCAGCAGCATTCAAACAGGGACCGGGGAGCTGTTTTTT. This chain joins TRBV5-1 and TRBJ2-2; D might be TRBD1 (6 bases). The CDR3 totals 14 residues. Looked up from germline, CDR1 is SGHRS and CDR2 is YFSETQ. V lost 4 bases and J lost 5, with 12 bases in between.

The chain is built from TRBV6-1 and TRBJ1-3; D gene unclear. The CDR3 totals 15 residues. Germline V gene sequence: CDR1 MNHNS, CDR2 SASEGT. Trimming stripped 2 bases from V and 0 bases from J, with 8 bases between. The CDR3 spells CASSESTFSGNTIYF. In nucleotides, the CDR3 is TGTGCCAGCAGTGAAAGCACGTTCTCTGGAAACACCATATATTTT.

The chain recombines TRBV7-2 with TRBJ1-2; D unclear. The CDR3 covers 13 residues. Germline V gene sequence: CDR1 SGHTA, CDR2 FQGNSA. V was trimmed by 1 base and J by 4 bases, leaving 7 bases between them. CDR3 residues: CASSLDRGYGYTF. CDR3 in DNA: TGTGCCAGCAGCTTAGACCGGGGCTATGGCTACACCTTC.

V and J are TRBV20-1 and TRBJ2-1, with D uncertain. The germline gives CDR1 DFQATT, CDR2 SNEGSKA (reference sequence). V lost 3 bases and J lost 4, with 7 bases in between. The CDR3 contains 12 residues. The CDR3 region is CSASGLYNEQFF. In DNA, the CDR3 is TGCAGTGCTAGTGGGCTTTACAATGAGCAGTTCTTC.

CDR3 DNA: TGTGCCAGCAGCTTAGGGAGGGTTAATCAGCCCCAGCATTTT. This sequence encodes CASSLGRVNQPQHF. This chain joins TRBV5-6 and TRBJ1-5; D gene uncertain. V was shortened by 2 bases and J by 4 bases, with 10 bases between the two germline ends. The length of the CDR3 is 14 residues. The germline V gene encodes CDR1 SGHDT and CDR2 YYEEEE.

The V gene is TRBV2, the J gene TRBJ1-5; the match to TRBD1 covers 8 bases. CDR1 and CDR2 (germline): SNHLY, FYNNEI. This CDR3 has 14 amino acids. Trimming cost V 3 bases and J 5 bases; bases outside gene matches: 3. CDR3 DNA: TGTGCCAGCAGTGAGTCAGGGGGCCATCAGCCCCAGCATTTT. It codes for CASSESGGHQPQHF.

The V gene is TRBV19, the J gene TRBJ1-6, with 11 bases aligning to TRBD1. The CDR3 loop spans 15 amino acids. The V gene end was trimmed by 4 bases and the J gene end by 11 bases; junction bases not matched to a gene: 7. From germline, CDR1 is LNHDA and CDR2 SQIVND (reference sequence). The CDR3 loop is CASSTGTGGPAPLHF. CDR3 DNA: TGTGCCAGTAGTACCGGGACAGGGGGTCCGGCACCCCTCCACTTT.

A single count supports this clone. The V gene is TRBV7-2, the J gene TRBJ2-3; TRBD2 is a possible D gene (5 bases). The CDR3 loop spans 15 amino acids. Germline CDR1 is SGHTA and CDR2 is FQGNSA. V dropped 5 bases and J dropped 1 base, with 13 bases sitting between them. The chain's CDR3 is CASSTVKEGTDTQYF. DNA of the CDR3: TGTGCCAGCAGCACAGTGAAGGAGGGCACAGATACGCAGTATTTT. Filled out from reference TRBV7-2 and TRBJ2-3, the complete variable domain reads GAGVSQSPSNKVTEKGKDVELRCDPISGHTALYWYRQSLGQGLEFLIYFQGNSAPDKSGLPSDRFSAERTGGSVSTLTIQRTQQEDSAVYLCASSTVKEGTDTQYFGPGTRLTVL.

The J gene is TRBJ1-4, the V gene TRBV13; tentatively, D is TRBD1 (6 bases). Trimming cost V 2 bases and J 8 bases, with 15 bases left between them. This CDR3 has 15 amino acids. The germline V gene has CDR1 PRHDT and CDR2 FYEKMQ (reference sequence). This CDR3 is CASSLRAGVKEKLFF. The CDR3 bases are TGTGCCAGCAGCTTAAGGGCAGGGGTAAAGGAAAAACTGTTTTTT.

This rearrangement joins TRBV5-1 to TRBJ2-6, with a tentative D call TRBD1 (5 bases). The germline V gene has CDR1 SGHRS and CDR2 YFSETQ. V was clipped by 0 bases and J by 2 bases, with 9 bases between them. This CDR3 is built from 16 residues. DNA of the CDR3: TGCGCCAGCAGCTTGGGTAGGGGCCCTGGGGCCAACGTCCTGACTTTC. This codes for CASSLGRGPGANVLTF.

The chain has TRBV6-5 and TRBJ2-5; 8 bases are shared with TRBD2. The CDR3 is 15 amino acids. V dropped 6 bases and J dropped 5; count of bases not matched to a gene: 11. Germline V CDR1 and CDR2: MNHEY, SVGAGI. The chain's CDR3 is CASSPGGVRAETQYF. The DNA of the CDR3 is TGTGCCAGCAGCCCCGGGGGGGTACGGGCGGAGACCCAGTACTTC.

The gene calls are TRBV4-3 and TRBJ1-1; 7 bases agree with TRBD1. Germline values: CDR1 LGHNA, CDR2 YSLEER. The trim removed 4 bases at V and 7 bases at J, leaving 3 bases unmatched. This CDR3 spans 12 amino acids. The DNA for the CDR3 is TGCGCCAGCAGCCCAGGGGGTGGTGAAGCTTTCTTT. Protein product: CASSPGGGEAFF.

The chain uses TRBV5-6 and TRBJ1-5; TRBD1 is a possible D gene (5 bases). CDR3 size: 13 residues. V shed 2 bases and J shed 9 bases, with 12 bases lying between them. Germline values: CDR1 SGHDT, CDR2 YYEEEE. The CDR3 loop is CASSLPGERPQHF. In DNA form, the CDR3 reads TGTGCCAGCAGCTTACCGGGGGAAAGGCCCCAGCATTTT.

The chain joins TRBV27 to TRBJ1-2, with 10 bases fitting TRBD1. Germline-derived CDR1 and CDR2 are MNHEY and SMNVEV (reference sequence). This CDR3 spans 13 amino acids. The V gene end was trimmed by 8 bases and the J gene end by 7 bases; junction bases not matched to a gene: 7. In DNA, the CDR3 is TGTGCCAGCTCGGGACAGGGGAGGGGTGGCTACACCTTC. It encodes CASSGQGRGGYTF.

The J gene is TRBJ2-7, the V gene TRBV7-3; D is possibly TRBD1 (5 bases). This CDR3 is built from 13 residues. The germline CDR1 and CDR2 sequences are SGHTA and FQGTGA. V lost 5 bases and J lost 2, with 10 bases in between. The CDR3 region is CASSRDRAYEQYF. The CDR3 nucleotides read TGTGCCAGCAGCCGAGACAGAGCCTACGAGCAGTACTTC.

The chain recombines TRBV27 with TRBJ1-2; D gene uncertain. Per the germline V gene, CDR1 is MNHEY and CDR2 is SMNVEV (reference sequence). V was pared by 6 bases and J by 5 bases, with 22 bases between. This CDR3 region has 16 residues. CDR3 amino acids: CASSYRRDLGWYGYTF. CDR3 nucleotides: TGTGCCAGCAGCTATCGTCGGGATTTGGGGTGGTATGGCTACACCTTC.

V gene TRBV7-7 combines with J gene TRBJ2-3; 7 bases match TRBD1. This CDR3 spans 15 amino acids. The V gene end was trimmed by 5 bases and the J gene end by 4 bases; junction bases not matched to a gene: 9. The germline V gene has CDR1 SSHAT and CDR2 FNYEAQ (reference sequence). The CDR3 DNA is TGTGCCAGCAGCCAACTCAACAGGGGAGCAGATACGCAGTATTTT. Its protein is CASSQLNRGADTQYF.

The chain uses TRBV19 and TRBJ2-5; 7 nucleotides line up with TRBD1. Trimming took 5 bases from V and 5 from J; bases not matched to a gene: 11. Germline loops: CDR1 LNHDA, CDR2 SQIVND (reference sequence). This CDR3 is built from 15 residues. CDR3 DNA sequence: TGTGCCAGTAGTTCGTCGCTAGGGGGCGGGGAGACCCAGTACTTC. It is translated as CASSSSLGGGETQYF.